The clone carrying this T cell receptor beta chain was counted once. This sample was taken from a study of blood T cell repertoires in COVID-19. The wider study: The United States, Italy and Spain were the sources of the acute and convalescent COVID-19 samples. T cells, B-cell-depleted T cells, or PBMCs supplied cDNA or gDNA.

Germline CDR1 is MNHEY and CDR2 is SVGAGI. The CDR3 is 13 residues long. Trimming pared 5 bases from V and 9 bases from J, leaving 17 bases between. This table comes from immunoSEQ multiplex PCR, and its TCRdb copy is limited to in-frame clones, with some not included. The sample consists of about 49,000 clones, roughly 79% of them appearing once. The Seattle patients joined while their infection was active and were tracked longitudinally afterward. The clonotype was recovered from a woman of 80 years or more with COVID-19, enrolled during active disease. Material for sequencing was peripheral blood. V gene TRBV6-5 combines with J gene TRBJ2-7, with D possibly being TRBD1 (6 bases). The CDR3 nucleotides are TGTGCCAGCAGTCCGGCATACAGGGAGAGGCAGTACTTC. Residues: CASSPAYRERQYF.